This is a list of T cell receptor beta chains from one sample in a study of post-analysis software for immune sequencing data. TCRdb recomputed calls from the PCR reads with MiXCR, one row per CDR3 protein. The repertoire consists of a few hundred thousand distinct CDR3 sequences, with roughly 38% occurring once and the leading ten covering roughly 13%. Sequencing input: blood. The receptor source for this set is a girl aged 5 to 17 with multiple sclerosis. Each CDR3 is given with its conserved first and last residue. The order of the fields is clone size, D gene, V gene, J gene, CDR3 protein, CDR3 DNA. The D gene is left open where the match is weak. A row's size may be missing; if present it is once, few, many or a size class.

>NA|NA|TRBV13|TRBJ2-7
CASTLRASAYEQYF
TGTGCCAGCACGCTACGGGCTTCGGCCTACGAGCAGTACTTC
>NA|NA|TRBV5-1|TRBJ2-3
CASSGQTTNTDTQYF
TGCGCCAGCAGCGGGCAAACCACAAACACAGATACGCAGTATTTT
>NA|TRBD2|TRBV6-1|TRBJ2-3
CASSVAGGSGDTQYF
TGTGCCAGCAGTGTAGCGGGGGGGTCCGGTGATACGCAGTATTTT
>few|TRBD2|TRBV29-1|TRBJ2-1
CSVPGLAGRRMDEQFF
TGCAGCGTTCCCGGGCTAGCGGGGCGGAGGATGGATGAGCAGTTCTTC
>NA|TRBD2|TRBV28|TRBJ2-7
CASRETSGGAHEQYF
TGTGCCAGCAGGGAGACTAGCGGGGGGGCCCACGAGCAGTACTTC
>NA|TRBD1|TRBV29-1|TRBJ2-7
CSVEGGDSSYEQYF
TGCAGCGTTGAGGGTGGGGACAGCTCCTACGAGCAGTACTTC
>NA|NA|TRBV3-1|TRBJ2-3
CASSQRGVSQYF
TGTGCCAGCAGCCAAAGGGGAGTGTCGCAGTATTTT
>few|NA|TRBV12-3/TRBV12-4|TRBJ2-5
CASTKRQGGQYF
TGTGCCAGCACCAAACGACAGGGAGGGCAGTACTTC
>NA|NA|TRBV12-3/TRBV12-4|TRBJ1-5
CASSLVGELDQPQHF
TGTGCCAGCAGTTTGGTGGGGGAGTTGGATCAGCCCCAGCATTTT
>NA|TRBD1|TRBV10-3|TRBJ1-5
CATGTGESNQPQHF
TGTGCCACCGGGACAGGGGAAAGCAATCAGCCCCAGCATTTT
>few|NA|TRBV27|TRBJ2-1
CASSLSGQNNEQFF
TGTGCCAGCAGTTTATCCGGGCAGAACAATGAGCAGTTCTTC
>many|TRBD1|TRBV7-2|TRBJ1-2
CASRFTGTGGSGYTF
TGTGCCAGCAGATTTACAGGGACAGGGGGAAGTGGCTACACCTTC
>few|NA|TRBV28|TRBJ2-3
CASSLGVGPNTDTQYF
TGTGCCAGCAGCCTTGGTGTGGGGCCAAACACAGATACGCAGTATTTT
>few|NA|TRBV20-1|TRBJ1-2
CSAHPAGGTGYTF
TGCAGTGCCCATCCGGCGGGTGGGACGGGCTACACCTTC
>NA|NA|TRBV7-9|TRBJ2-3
CASSLRGSTQYF
TGTGCCAGCAGCTTACGGGGATCTACGCAGTATTTT
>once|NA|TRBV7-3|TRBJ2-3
CACSLKGSDTQYF
TGTGCCTGCAGCTTAAAAGGGAGCGATACGCAGTATTTT
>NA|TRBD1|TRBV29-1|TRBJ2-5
CSASRGQGAGTQYF
TGCAGCGCTAGTAGGGGACAGGGCGCAGGGACCCAGTACTTC
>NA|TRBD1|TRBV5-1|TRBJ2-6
CASSRDSASSGANVLTF
TGCGCCAGCAGCCGGGACAGCGCCAGCTCTGGGGCCAACGTCCTGACTTTC
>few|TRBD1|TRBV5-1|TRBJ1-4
CASSSAGQGEKLFF
TGCGCCAGCAGCTCGGCGGGACAGGGAGAAAAACTGTTTTTT
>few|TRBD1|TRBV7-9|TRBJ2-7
CASSLLRGQGKREQYF
TGTGCCAGCAGCTTACTCCGGGGACAGGGGAAGAGGGAGCAGTACTTC
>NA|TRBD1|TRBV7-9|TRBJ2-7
CASSIGTGDPYEQYF
TGTGCCAGCAGCATCGGGACAGGGGACCCTTACGAGCAGTACTTC
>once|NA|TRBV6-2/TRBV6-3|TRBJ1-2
CASRLSGGLDGYTF
TGTGCCAGCAGGCTAAGTGGGGGCTTGGATGGCTACACCTTC